The TCR beta chain under discussion was sequenced for a study of cytomegalovirus exposure and HLA in healthy donors. In the study overall: HLA-typed donors contributed some 77 million unique TCRs, which were held in an early data release. Study observations and caveats: An analysis done earlier found most TCR beta V segments productive about 87% or about 30% of the time. The authors excluded some V segments, including TRBV6-2 and TRBV6-3, as indistinguishable.

Points on this clone: As yet, its antigen is unknown.

With 60 Vbeta and 13 Jbeta primers, the PCR was carried out. TCRdb keeps only in-frame clones here, not all; method: immunoSEQ multiplex PCR. The profile covers under 200,000 clones, with approximately 71% appearing a single time and 7.7% taken by the ten largest. CDR3 length: 14 amino acids. CDR1 and CDR2 from the germline V gene are MNHEY and SVGAGI. V shed 7 bases and J 4 bases; nucleotides not matched to a gene: 5. The TCR originated in a woman in her thirties or forties in good health and CMV-seropositive. The V gene is TRBV6-5, the J gene TRBJ2-2, with 8 bases that match TRBD1. Sequenced material: PBMCs. CDR3 region: CASKPTGGTGELFF. The CDR3 DNA follows: TGTGCCAGCAAACCTACAGGGGGCACCGGGGAGCTGTTTTTT.